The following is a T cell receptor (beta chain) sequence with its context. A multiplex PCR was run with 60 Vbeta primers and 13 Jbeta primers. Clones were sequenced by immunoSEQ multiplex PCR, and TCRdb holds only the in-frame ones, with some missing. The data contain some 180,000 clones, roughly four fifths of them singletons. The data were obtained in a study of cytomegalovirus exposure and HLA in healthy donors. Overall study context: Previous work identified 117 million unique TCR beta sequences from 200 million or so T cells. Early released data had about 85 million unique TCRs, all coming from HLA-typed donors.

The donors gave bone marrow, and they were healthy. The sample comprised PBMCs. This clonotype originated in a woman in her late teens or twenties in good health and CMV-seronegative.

CDR3 coding DNA: TGCGCCAGCAGCCAAGATCTCAGCGGGAGCGCAGATACGCAGTATTTT. It codes for CASSQDLSGSADTQYF. V usage is TRBV4-3 and J usage is TRBJ2-3, with 8 bases aligning to TRBD2. There are 16 residues in the CDR3. Germline V gene sequence: CDR1 LGHNA, CDR2 YSLEER. V lost 0 bases, J lost 4 bases, and 6 bases stayed unmatched.